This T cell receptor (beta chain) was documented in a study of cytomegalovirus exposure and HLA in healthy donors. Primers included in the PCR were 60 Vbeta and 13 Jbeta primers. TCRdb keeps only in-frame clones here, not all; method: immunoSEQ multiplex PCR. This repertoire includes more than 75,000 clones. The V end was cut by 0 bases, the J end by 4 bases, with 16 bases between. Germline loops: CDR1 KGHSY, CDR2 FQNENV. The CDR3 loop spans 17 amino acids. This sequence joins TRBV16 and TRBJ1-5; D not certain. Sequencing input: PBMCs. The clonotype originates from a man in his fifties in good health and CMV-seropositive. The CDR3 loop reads CASSQSAPHVTNQPQHF. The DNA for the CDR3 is TGTGCCAGCAGCCAATCGGCACCGCACGTGACAAATCAGCCCCAGCATTTT.